Described below is a single TCR beta chain sequence and its context. Its target antigen remains unknown. No much larger clone exists at a distance of one base, and base qualities are not known. The library came from the immunoSEQ multiplex PCR assay. For the multiplex PCR, a mixture combining 60 forward primers for TCR Vbeta segments and 13 reverse primers for TCR Jbeta segments was used. A multiplex PCR assay on genomic DNA amplified the CDR3 region of rearranged TCR beta genes. On the Illumina HiSeq System, the amplified TCR beta libraries were sequenced as 87-base-pair reads. The original methods were these. A later analysis counted tens of millions of unique TCR beta chains across the 640 or so repertoires, and approximately 11 million of these chains were shared by at least two donors. Raw reads were error-corrected and collapsed into unique sequences by a nearest-neighbor algorithm in which closely related sequences were merged to remove PCR and sequencing errors. Alignment of CDR3 sequences to IMGT reference sequences was used to assign V, D and J gene segments. For a sequence to be retained, a match of at least six nucleotides to both a V gene segment and a J gene segment was required. Rearrangements were classified as productive when the CDR3 lacked stop codons and remained in frame with V and J, and all other rearrangements were classified as non-productive. Following IMGT convention, CDR3 was defined as the stretch from the second conserved V-encoded cysteine to the conserved J-encoded phenylalanine. The earlier analysis of approximately 500 of the donors excluded sequences that lacked an unambiguous match to a single V gene segment. In an earlier analysis of some 590 of the donors, a V segment was called functional when productive rearrangements were above 56.7%, and segregating when the standard deviation between donors exceeded 5%. A statistical classification framework was developed to diagnose cytomegalovirus status using the catalog of TCR beta chain sequences. A later analysis assigned V and J genes by comparing TCR nucleotide sequences with IMGT/GENE-DB human TR gene sequences. A later analysis assigned CDR3 sequences and most-parsimonious VDJ recombination scenarios with the TCRdist pipeline. A later analysis defined each TCR beta chain by its CDR3 amino acid sequence plus V-gene family, and excluded reads lacking a unique V-gene family. A later analysis removed 592 highly shared, low-generation-probability nucleotide sequences to deal with suspected cross-contamination and a sequencing artifact. For each public chain, a later analysis derived a clonal expansion index from normalized ranks of inferred template counts within each repertoire. Generation probabilities in a later analysis came from a VDJ recombination model fitted to out-of-frame rearrangements, and those results were checked against IGoR. A later analysis scored TCR-TCR, TCR-HLA and TCR-CMV co-occurrence with hypergeometric tests, applying a repertoire-size bias correction to TCR pairs. In a later analysis, false discovery rates were estimated by permuting HLA or CMV assignments 20 times. In a later analysis, co-occurring TCRs were grouped using DBSCAN, with TCRdist sequence similarity added in when clustering inside HLA-allele-positive subsets. For co-occurrence clustering, repertoires with fewer than 30,000 or more than 120,000 public chains were excluded, along with 4 to 6 repertoires with anomalous nucleotide sharing. TCRdb took this table from immuneACCESS and kept in-frame rearrangements with V and J called. Such tables lack part of the clones; where checked against another copy, unresolved V genes explain under half of the gap, and the rest is unexplained. That table is the source of V, J and clone size, and D and trimming were worked out from the DNA. The sample yields some 180,000 clones; 70% to 90% were counted once. Approximately 2.5% of the sample lies in the top ten.

This record belongs to a study of cytomegalovirus exposure and HLA in healthy donors (dated by TCRdb to 2016 to 2017). General notes on the study: In an earlier analysis of 587 of the donors, less than 350 Gb of sequence data and approximately 120 million unique TCR beta sequences from approximately 180 million T cells were reported. An early release that covered 640 HLA-typed donors contained approximately 290 gigabases of sequencing data and tens of millions of unique TCR sequences. Of the roughly 400 genotyped donors, 81% fell in the genetic ancestry cluster associated with self-reported Caucasian donors. The aim of the study was to test whether cataloging public T cell receptors could identify signatures of past pathogen exposure. The study used immunosequencing to profile the T cell repertoires of some 600 subjects and linked those repertoires to cytomegalovirus serostatus. Besides the first cohort of hundreds of subjects, a separate validation cohort made up of some 110 different subjects was used. The study combined high-throughput TCR immunosequencing, statistical association of individual TCRs with disease status, and machine learning to predict cytomegalovirus infection status. In a later analysis, previously published TCR beta repertoires from hundreds of donors were re-analyzed and high-resolution HLA genotyping was added so that TCR occurrence patterns could be studied. In the later analysis, no new phenotypic data were used to find candidate immune exposures; instead, reliance was placed on TCR beta sequences and their occurrence across donors. To decide whether each TCR beta V gene segment behaved as functional or pseudogenic, an earlier analysis of fewer than 750 of the donors relied on high-throughput TCR beta sequencing. Donor age, sex, ethnicity and CMV serostatus were compiled together with the repertoire data. A later genetic analysis used genome-wide SNP genotypes for about three fifths of the 666 donors, treating that subset as a discovery cohort. All discovery cohort repertoires had been generated on a single sequencing platform. HLA typing covered class I and class II loci at four-digit resolution. Typing coverage differed by locus: A, B, C, DRB1 and DQB1 were typed in roughly 620-630 donors, DQA1 in approximately 520, DPA1 in 600 to 610, and DPB1 in about 450. A handful of DR-DQ haplotypes were handled as single units for association and clustering because linkage in the cohort was strong. Among over 350 genotyped donors of the cohort, an average of around 240,000 unique TCR beta nucleotide sequences were sequenced per donor, roughly a sixth of them non-productive.

The cohort consisted of 666 healthy bone marrow donors. At the time of sampling, all cohort members were nominally healthy, though unrecorded immune exposures were likely present. The donor was CMV seropositive and was included in the group of 250 to 350 seropositive cohort members. A peripheral blood sample was provided by each donor, and peripheral blood mononuclear cells were used for TCR beta sequencing. The Qiagen DNeasy Blood Extraction Kit was used to extract genomic DNA from the blood cell samples. The CDR3 has 16 amino acids, counting the end cysteine and phenylalanine. Only the CDR3 part of the read is kept: 48 bases, read in frame from the first base. The CDR1 and CDR2 encoded by the germline V gene are MNHNS and SASEGT. Trimmed from V: 3 bases; trimmed from J: 6 bases; junction bases lacking a gene match: 8. Study-level results and caveats: Fewer than 20 rarely observed V segments, including chromosome 9 orphons, were excluded from the earlier analysis of 550 to 700 of the donors because counts were too low. A group of highly shared sequence variants was considered likely to be a technical artifact of the sequencing pipeline. In a later genetic analysis, fewer N-insertions in productive TCRs were reported among donors in an Asian-associated ancestry cluster than the approximately 670-donor mean. Only TCR beta chains were sequenced in this cohort, and the absence of alpha or paired-chain data limited detectable features. A later analysis found that most CMV-associated TCR beta chains appeared HLA-restricted, with HLA associations seemingly driven largely by CMV exposure. In a later genetic analysis, a missense DCLRE1C variant was associated with V-gene and J-gene trimming of TCR beta chains, and the association was replicated in an independent cohort. The study gave a list of 150 to 200 TCR beta chains associated with cytomegalovirus. According to the authors, the approach could potentially be generalized to other disease states and immunological phenotypes. The 87-base-pair reads could not distinguish some IMGT-functional V segments, including TRBV6-2 and TRBV6-3, so those segments were excluded. Most TCR sequences were observed very rarely across donors, whereas some public TCRs were present in many individuals. Correlated functional status among segregating V segments might be attributable to linkage disequilibrium, but an unknown experimental factor could not be ruled out. An earlier analysis of approximately 590 of the donors showed that most TCR beta V segments appeared in productive rearrangements either about 87% or about 30% of the time, which broadly matched IMGT annotations. A further reported finding was that TCR beta sequences accurately predicted the HLA-A and HLA-B alleles for most subjects in the first cohort. Presence/absence analyses assumed roughly uniform sequencing depth across donors, an assumption that may not hold. The only immune exposure information available for the cohort was CMV serostatus. In vitro tests confirmed that a few of the cytomegalovirus-associated TCR beta chains recognize cytomegalovirus antigens. The classifier was reported to diagnose cytomegalovirus status with high specificity and sensitivity in both the original cohort and the validation cohort. According to a later analysis, TCR association rates differed among HLA loci, with DRB1 alleles showing the most associated TCRs and HLA-C alleles showing the fewest. When HLA alleles, especially DR and DQ, strongly co-occurred, TCR associations were difficult to assign to individual alleles. Because HLA typing was unavailable for some donors at each locus, only the typed subset was used in association tests. A later analysis reported that several top co-occurrence clusters appeared linked to parvovirus B19, influenza, CMV and Epstein-Barr virus. A later analysis associated 16,951 TCR beta sequences with specific HLA alleles at a false discovery rate of 0.05. In a later analysis, HLA-associated TCR beta chains were found to be more clonally expanded and to have lower generation probabilities than equally common non-associated chains.

Sequenced input: PBMCs. Recombination linked TRBV6-1 to TRBJ2-3; 11 bases in between match TRBD1. This TCR came from a young man in good health and CMV-seropositive. The nucleotide sequence reads TGTGCCAGCAGTGACACCGCCGGGACAGGGGGGGATACGCAGTATTTT. Protein translation: CASSDTAGTGGDTQYF.